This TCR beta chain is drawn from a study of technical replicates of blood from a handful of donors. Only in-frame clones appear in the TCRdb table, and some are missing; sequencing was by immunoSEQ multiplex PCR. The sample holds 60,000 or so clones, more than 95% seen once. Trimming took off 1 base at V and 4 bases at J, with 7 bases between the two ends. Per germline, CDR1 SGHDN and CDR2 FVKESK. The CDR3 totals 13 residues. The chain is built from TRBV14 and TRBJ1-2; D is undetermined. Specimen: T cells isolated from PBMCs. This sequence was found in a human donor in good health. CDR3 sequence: CASSQARLYGYTF. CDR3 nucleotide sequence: TGTGCCAGCAGCCAAGCACGACTCTATGGCTACACCTTC.